The next 27 T cell receptor beta chains were all read from a single sample in a study of blood T cell repertoires in COVID-19. This table comes from immunoSEQ multiplex PCR, and its TCRdb copy is limited to in-frame clones, with some not included. The sample consists of over 90,000 clones, approximately 90% of them appearing once. Material: peripheral blood. The receptors here all came from a man aged 50-59 years with acute or convalescent COVID-19.

This clone was detected only once. V gene TRBV5-4 combines with J gene TRBJ2-7; 8 nucleotides match TRBD2. The CDR3 loop spans 15 amino acids. The germline V gene encodes CDR1 SGHNT and CDR2 YYREEE (reference sequence). The V gene end was trimmed by 4 bases and the J gene end by 6 bases; junction bases not matched to a gene: 12. CDR3 sequence: CASSASGTRGLEQYF. The CDR3 nucleotides are TGTGCCAGCAGCGCGTCCGGGACTAGGGGCCTCGAGCAGTACTTC.

This clone was recorded once. The chain couples TRBV4-1 to TRBJ1-2; 8 nucleotides align to TRBD1. Per germline, CDR1 MGHRA and CDR2 YSYEKL. Trimming removed 0 bases from V and 0 bases from J; junction bases left unmatched: 12. This CDR3 is 19 amino acids long. The CDR3 loop is CASSQEGLQGAIANYGYTF. The DNA of the CDR3 is TGCGCCAGCAGCCAAGAGGGCCTTCAGGGGGCCATCGCTAACTATGGCTACACCTTC.

The chain has TRBV7-2 and TRBJ2-3; D is ambiguous. The germline V and J ends were trimmed by 0 bases and 1 base, with 11 bases remaining between them. Germline V gene data show CDR1 as SGHTA and CDR2 as FQGNSA. The CDR3 runs to 16 residues. CDR3 nucleotide sequence: TGTGCCAGCAGCTTAGCCGCGGCCCCAGGCACAGATACGCAGTATTTT. It codes for CASSLAAAPGTDTQYF.

The chain recombines TRBV12-3 or TRBV12-4 with TRBJ1-2, with TRBD1 matching over 9 bases. V shed 5 bases, J shed 5 bases, and the junction held 3 bases outside the gene matches. CDR3 length: 13 amino acids. The CDR3 bases are TGTGCCAGCAGTCCCGGACAGGGGTATGGCTACACCTTC. Protein product: CASSPGQGYGYTF.

This sequence joins TRBV30 and TRBJ1-6; D perhaps matches TRBD1 (6 bases). V was cut by 5 bases and J by 7 bases, with 15 bases left in between. CDR3 length: 14 residues. Germline loops: CDR1 GTSNPN, CDR2 SVGIG (reference sequence). The CDR3 here is CAWGKTGGNSPLHF. CDR3 bases: TGTGCCTGGGGGAAGACAGGTGGAAATTCACCCCTCCACTTT.

The V and J genes are TRBV4-2 and TRBJ1-4, with 8 positions matching TRBD1. J lost 10 bases, V lost 4 bases, and 5 bases had no gene match. CDR1 and CDR2 from the germline V gene are LGHNA and YNFKEQ. This CDR3 spans 13 amino acids. The CDR3 loop is CASSPSQGGKLFF. CDR3 coding DNA: TGTGCCAGCAGCCCGTCACAGGGGGGAAAACTGTTTTTT.

The gene calls are TRBV21-1 and TRBJ1-3. TRBV21-1 is a pseudogene segment. This CDR3 is built from 14 residues. The DNA for the CDR3 is TGTGCCAGCAGCAGCGGGGGTTCTGGAAACACCATATATTTT. Translation: CASSSGGSGNTIYF.

J is TRBJ1-3 and V is TRBV19; D call uncertain. Germline values: CDR1 LNHDA, CDR2 SQIVND (reference sequence). The CDR3 length is 14 residues. Trimming cost V 4 bases and J 4 bases, with 11 bases left between them. CDR3 amino acids: CASSTREWGNTIYF. The CDR3 DNA follows: TGTGCCAGTAGTACCCGCGAGTGGGGAAACACCATATATTTT.

V usage is TRBV27 and J usage is TRBJ2-1; a weak D match, TRBD2 (5 bases). There are 15 residues in the CDR3. Between the trimmed V and J ends, which lost 4 bases and 1 base, there was a span of 11 bases. Germline-derived CDR1 and CDR2 are MNHEY and SMNVEV (reference sequence). In DNA form, the CDR3 reads TGTGCCAGCAGTTCGTGGGAGTATTCCTACAATGAGCAGTTCTTC. Amino acids: CASSSWEYSYNEQFF.

The V and J genes are TRBV5-1 and TRBJ2-1, with TRBD1 matching over 7 bases. The CDR3 spans 15 residues. Germline trimming cut 3 bases from V and 7 bases from J; bases unmatched to any gene: 10. Germline CDR1 and CDR2: SGHRS and YFSETQ. CDR3 residues: CASSWRQGALNEQFF. CDR3 sequence (DNA): TGCGCCAGCAGCTGGAGACAGGGAGCTTTGAATGAGCAGTTCTTC.

J is TRBJ2-2 and V is TRBV14; D not resolved. The V end was cut by 5 bases, the J end by 0 bases, with 22 bases between. There are 19 residues in the CDR3. Germline CDR1 is SGHDN and CDR2 is FVKESK. CDR3 amino acids: CASSGRHLLVYANTGELFF. The CDR3 nucleotides are TGTGCCAGCAGCGGGCGACACCTTTTAGTTTACGCGAACACCGGGGAGCTGTTTTTT.

The V call is TRBV15, the J call TRBJ2-1, with 10 bases lining up with TRBD2. The CDR3 is 15 residues long. V was clipped by 4 bases and J by 5 bases; unmatched bases: 5. Germline loops: CDR1 LNHNV, CDR2 YYDKDF (reference sequence). The CDR3 DNA follows: TGTGCCACCAGCAAACTAGCGGGAATAAACAATGAGCAGTTCTTC. Translated: CATSKLAGINNEQFF. Full variable domain (remainder filled in from reference TRBV15 and TRBJ2-1): DAMVIQNPRYQVTQFGKPVTLSCSQTLNHNVMYWYQQKSSQAPKLLFHYYDKDFNNEADTPDNFQSRRPNTSFCFLDIRSPGLGDTAMYLCATSKLAGINNEQFFGPGTRLTVL.

The chain links TRBV9 to TRBJ1-5; 9 bases map to TRBD1. Germline V CDR1 and CDR2: SGDLS, YYNGEE. This CDR3 is 14 amino acids long. V shed 0 bases and J 7 bases; nucleotides not matched to a gene: 2. The CDR3 DNA reads TGTGCCAGCAGCGTAGAGACAGGGGGACAGCCCCAGCATTTT. This sequence encodes CASSVETGGQPQHF.

The rearrangement joins TRBV29-1 to TRBJ2-1; 10 bases are shared with TRBD2. Germline assignment: CDR1 SQVTM and CDR2 ANQGSEA. V shed 2 bases, J shed 10 bases, and the junction held 11 bases outside the gene matches. This CDR3 is 15 amino acids long. CDR3 sequence: CSVERGSSGRSEQFF. CDR3 nucleotides: TGCAGCGTTGAACGAGGGTCTAGCGGGAGATCGGAGCAGTTCTTC.

This chain uses TRBV4-2 with TRBJ2-5; D might be TRBD1 (6 bases). The V end lost 5 bases, the J end lost 5 bases, and 15 bases lay between the germline ends. The V gene's germline CDR1 is LGHNA and CDR2 YNFKEQ. The CDR3 has 14 residues. The CDR3 region is CASSDKGVRETQYF. The DNA of the CDR3 is TGTGCCAGCAGCGATAAGGGGGTAAGGGAGACCCAGTACTTC.

V gene TRBV19 combines with J gene TRBJ2-2; 10 bases match TRBD2. The germline gives CDR1 LNHDA, CDR2 SQIVND (reference sequence). Trimming cost V 6 bases and J 7 bases; bases outside gene matches: 5. The CDR3 consists of 14 residues. CDR3 DNA: TGTGCCAGTAGGGTAGCGGGAGGCGGCGGGGAGCTGTTTTTT. Translating it yields CASRVAGGGGELFF.

The rearrangement uses TRBV10-2 and TRBJ2-1; possible D gene TRBD2, 5 bases. The CDR3 has 15 amino acids. Germline CDR1 reads WSHSY; CDR2 reads SAAADI. Between the trimmed V and J ends, which lost 2 bases and 7 bases, there was a span of 15 bases. CDR3 residues: CASSEVAPLGNEQFF. CDR3 DNA: TGCGCCAGCAGTGAGGTAGCGCCCCTGGGTAATGAGCAGTTCTTC.

The gene calls are TRBV7-2 and TRBJ2-7; D is possibly TRBD1 (5 bases). CDR1 is SGHTA, CDR2 FQGNSA, per germline. V lost 5 bases, J lost 0 bases, and 11 bases lay in between. CDR3 length: 14 residues. Written as DNA, the CDR3 is TGTGCCAGCAGCGGCGACAGCAACTCCTACGAGCAGTACTTC. Protein sequence: CASSGDSNSYEQYF.

V is TRBV10-3 and J is TRBJ2-7, with TRBD1 matching 12 bases. Germline assignment: CDR1 ENHRY and CDR2 SYGVKD. The CDR3 runs to 13 residues. V dropped 3 bases and J dropped 12; count of bases not matched to a gene: 6. The CDR3 DNA reads as TGTGCCATCAGTGACCGGGACAGGGGGCTTGGGTACTTC. It translates to CAISDRDRGLGYF.

This rearrangement joins TRBV6-1 to TRBJ1-2, with D uncertain. Between the trimmed V and J ends, which lost 2 bases and 1 base, there was a span of 8 bases. Germline values: CDR1 MNHNS, CDR2 SASEGT. The CDR3 contains 14 residues. DNA for the CDR3: TGTGCCAGCAGTGAAAACAGCCTTAACTATGGCTACACCTTC. Its protein is CASSENSLNYGYTF.

The chain is built from TRBV11-2 and TRBJ2-7; tentatively, D is TRBD2 (6 bases). Germline assignment: CDR1 SGHAT and CDR2 FQNNGV. V gave up 10 bases and J gave up 6 bases, with 22 bases separating them. The CDR3 is made up of 14 amino acids. Here the CDR3 DNA reads TGTGCCACCACGAGGATCCAGCGGGTAGGCGAGCAGTACTTC. Translation: CATTRIQRVGEQYF.

V is TRBV5-4 and J is TRBJ2-1, with TRBD2 matching over 13 bases. CDR1 is SGHNT and CDR2 is YYREEE in the germline V gene (reference sequence). CDR3 length: 15 amino acids. Trimming took 3 bases from V and 8 from J; bases not matched to a gene: 5. CDR3 protein: CASSSRTSGSYEQFF. The CDR3 DNA reads as TGTGCCAGCAGCTCCCGGACTAGCGGGAGCTATGAGCAGTTCTTC.

Written as DNA, the CDR3 is TGTGCCAGCAGTCCCCAAGGACAGGGGTATAATTCACCCCTCCACTTT. Protein product: CASSPQGQGYNSPLHF. The V gene is TRBV27, the J gene TRBJ1-6, with TRBD1 identical over 9 bases. Germline V gives CDR1 MNHEY, CDR2 SMNVEV (reference sequence). This CDR3 region has 16 residues. J lost 4 bases, V lost 5 bases, and 6 bases had no gene match.

This chain connects TRBV2 to TRBJ2-1; no clear D. Germline-derived CDR1 and CDR2 are SNHLY and FYNNEI. The CDR3 has 11 amino acids. Trimming stripped 6 bases from V and 5 bases from J, with 5 bases between. CDR3 coding DNA: TGTGCCAGCAGGCGCAACAATGAGCAGTTCTTC. Translated, it gives CASRRNNEQFF. Based on the CDR3 plus reference TRBV2 and TRBJ2-1, the full variable domain is EPEVTQTPSHQVTQMGQEVILRCVPISNHLYFYWYRQILGQKVEFLVSFYNNEISEKSEIFDDQFSVERPDGSNFTLKIRSTKLEDSAMYFCASRRNNEQFFGPGTRLTVL.

The chain links TRBV12-3 or TRBV12-4 to TRBJ1-2; 8 positions agree with TRBD1. CDR3 length: 12 residues. V was clipped by 5 bases and J by 4 bases; unmatched bases: 0. CDR3 nucleotides: TGTGCCAGCAGTCAGGGGGCCTATGGCTACACCTTC. Amino acid sequence: CASSQGAYGYTF.

The table lists this clone with a few counts. The chain joins TRBV7-9 to TRBJ2-4; 8 bases fit TRBD1. Losses at the gene ends were 4 bases for V and 5 bases for J; bases not matched to a gene: 7. Germline CDR1 and CDR2: SEHNR and FQNEAQ (reference sequence). CDR3 length equals 15 residues. CDR3 residues: CASSWGQGAENIQYF. The DNA of the CDR3 is TGTGCCAGCAGCTGGGGGCAGGGGGCGGAAAACATTCAGTACTTC.

This chain links TRBV11-2 with TRBJ2-7; 7 bases are a match to TRBD1. Germline CDR1 and CDR2: SGHAT and FQNNGV. The CDR3 runs to 16 residues. Trimming at V came to 2 bases and at J to 0 bases, leaving 7 bases not matched to a gene. The CDR3 protein is CASSLSFGTASYEQYF. CDR3 coding DNA: TGTGCCAGCAGCTTAAGTTTCGGGACAGCCTCCTACGAGCAGTACTTC.